This is a list of T cell receptor beta chains from one sample in a study of blood T cells in healthy people across ages. TCRdb analysed the 5' RACE reads with MiXCR anew, one entry per CDR3 protein. The sample has under 1 million distinct CDR3 sequences; approximately 48% are singletons. Sequencing was carried out using blood. These receptors were obtained from a man in his sixties in good health. CDR3s include the opening cysteine and the closing phenylalanine or tryptophan. Clone sizes are given selectively: once, few, many, or a class where the clone is expanded.

v_gene	abundance	CDR3aa
TRBV7-3	-	CASAPGQGIHEQYF
TRBV29-1	many	CSVALGGSYGYTF
TRBV7-6	-	CASESGQGHEQYF
TRBV4-1	-	CASSQDPWGRETQYF
TRBV20-1	many	CSASPRRGHWEQYF
TRBV29-1	-	CSVEGSRRGWDGYTF
TRBV2	-	CASRDFFNTEAFF
TRBV6-1	-	CASSELRTQYF
TRBV4-3	many	CASSQGGNEQFF
TRBV9	-	CASSVKPQQGGGDNEQFF
TRBV20-1	-	CSARALGQKNTEAFF
TRBV6-1	-	CASSVQGFQPQHF
TRBV20-1	few	CSARHGTLTGEQYF
TRBV30	-	CAWSPTGGVFTEAFF
TRBV4-1	-	CASILRVPWEQYF
TRBV6-6	few	CASSYSLGGRYNEQFF
TRBV29-1	few	CSVEDYRSSYNEQFF
TRBV12-3/TRBV12-4	-	CASSLGSGAKNIPYF
TRBV4-1	-	CASSQDRVQARETQYF